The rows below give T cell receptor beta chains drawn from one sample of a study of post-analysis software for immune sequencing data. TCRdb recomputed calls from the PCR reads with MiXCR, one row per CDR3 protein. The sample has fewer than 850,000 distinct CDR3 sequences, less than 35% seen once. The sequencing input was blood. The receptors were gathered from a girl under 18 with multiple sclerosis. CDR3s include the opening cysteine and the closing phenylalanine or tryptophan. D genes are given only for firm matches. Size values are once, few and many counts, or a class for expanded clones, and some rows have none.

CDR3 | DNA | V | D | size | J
CASSLTGAGGLQRYGYTF | TGTGCCAGCAGCTTAACCGGCGCGGGGGGGCTGCAGCGATATGGCTACACCTTC | TRBV7-3 | . | . | TRBJ1-2
CSVERGTDEKLFF | TGCAGCGTAGAAAGGGGGACAGATGAAAAACTGTTTTTT | TRBV29-1 | TRBD1 | . | TRBJ1-4
CSACGAVGSYNEQFF | TGCAGTGCGTGTGGAGCGGTCGGCTCCTACAATGAGCAGTTCTTC | TRBV20-1 | . | . | TRBJ2-1
CASSLVTGTETQYF | TGCGCCAGCAGCTTGGTTACGGGGACAGAGACCCAGTACTTC | TRBV5-1 | . | . | TRBJ2-5
CASSETGAKTQYF | TGCGCCAGCTCGGAGACAGGGGCGAAGACCCAGTACTTC | TRBV4-1 | TRBD1 | few | TRBJ2-5
CASTWGRSVSYGYTF | TGTGCCAGCACCTGGGGGCGGAGTGTCTCCTATGGCTACACCTTC | TRBV28 | . | . | TRBJ1-2
CASSQRTGHPYNEQFF | TGTGCCAGCAGCCAAAGGACAGGCCATCCATACAATGAGCAGTTCTTC | TRBV6-1 | TRBD1 | many | TRBJ2-1
CASSGLAGVDTQYF | TGTGCCAGCAGTGGACTAGCGGGAGTTGATACGCAGTATTTT | TRBV7-2 | TRBD2 | few | TRBJ2-3
CSARGTTYNEQYF | TGCAGTGCTAGAGGGACCACCTACAATGAGCAGTACTTC | TRBV20-1 | . | few | TRBJ2-7
CSVGLGGVGRGEQFF | TGCAGCGTTGGGTTGGGGGGAGTGGGTCGGGGTGAGCAGTTCTTC | TRBV29-1 | . | . | TRBJ2-1
CASIPDTTYEQYF | TGTGCCAGCATCCCGGACACAACCTACGAGCAGTACTTC | TRBV6-1 | . | . | TRBJ2-7
CASRGLAGNRGTGELFF | TGTGCCAGCCGAGGGCTAGCGGGGAACCGGGGGACCGGGGAGCTGTTTTTT | TRBV7-8 | TRBD2 | . | TRBJ2-2
CASSPTFEQPGANVLTF | TGTGCCAGCAGCCCGACATTTGAACAGCCGGGGGCCAACGTCCTGACTTTC | TRBV5-6 | . | few | TRBJ2-6
CASSVDGSGIQETQYF | TGTGCCAGCAGCGTAGATGGGTCGGGCATCCAAGAGACCCAGTACTTC | TRBV9 | . | . | TRBJ2-5
CASSWDSGVDEQYF | TGCGCCAGCAGCTGGGATTCAGGGGTCGACGAGCAGTACTTC | TRBV5-1 | . | . | TRBJ2-7
CASSPGRTGTQYF | TGTGCCAGCAGTCCGGGACGGACAGGTACACAGTATTTT | TRBV2 | TRBD1 | . | TRBJ2-3
CASSQDLGEFYNEQFF | TGCGCCAGCAGCCAAGATTTGGGGGAATTCTACAATGAGCAGTTCTTC | TRBV4-3 | . | . | TRBJ2-1
CASSSGTGDSEQYF | TGTGCCAGCTCCTCAGGGACAGGGGATTCCGAGCAGTACTTC | TRBV18 | TRBD1 | . | TRBJ2-7
CASSQGLPGNNEQFF | TGCGCCAGCAGCCAAGGTCTCCCGGGTAACAATGAGCAGTTCTTC | TRBV4-3 | . | few | TRBJ2-1
CASSEGSWGQQETQYF | TGTGCCAGCAGTGAAGGGAGTTGGGGTCAGCAAGAGACCCAGTACTTC | TRBV2 | . | . | TRBJ2-5
CASSLAIYNERFF | TGTGCCAGCAGTTTAGCGATCTACAATGAGCGGTTCTTC | TRBV27 | . | few | TRBJ2-1
CAIRDSFPEAFF | TGTGCCATCAGGGACTCGTTCCCTGAAGCTTTCTTT | TRBV10-3 | . | . | TRBJ1-1
CSVEDTSGRASYNEQFF | TGCAGCGTTGAAGATACTAGCGGGAGGGCCTCCTACAATGAGCAGTTCTTC | TRBV29-1 | TRBD2 | . | TRBJ2-1
CSATGTTLGSPLHF | TGCAGTGCTACCGGGACGACCCTGGGCTCACCCCTCCACTTT | TRBV20-1 | . | . | TRBJ1-6